These T cell receptor beta chains were read from a single sample in a study of cytomegalovirus exposure and HLA in healthy donors. TCRdb keeps only in-frame clones here, not all; method: immunoSEQ multiplex PCR. The sample consists of under 90,000 clones, over 70% of them appearing once. The material sequenced was PBMCs. The receptors come from a woman between 40 and 55 years old in good health and CMV-seronegative. The CDR3 runs from the conserved cysteine through the conserved F or W. The order of the fields is D gene, V gene, J gene, clone size, CDR3 DNA, CDR3 protein. A D gene is named only where the DNA matches it firmly. Part of the rows lack a size; the others show once, few, many or a class for expanded clones.

d_gene: -
v_gene: TRBV6-5
j_gene: TRBJ2-2
abundance: -
CDR3nt: TGTGCCAGCAGTTCCGACTTCGAGTCGAGCACCGGGGAGCTGTTTTTT
CDR3aa: CASSSDFESSTGELFF

d_gene: -
v_gene: TRBV5-1
j_gene: TRBJ1-1
abundance: once
CDR3nt: TGCGCCAGCAGCTTGACAGGGAATGAGGTGAACACTGAAGCTTTCTTT
CDR3aa: CASSLTGNEVNTEAFF

d_gene: TRBD1
v_gene: TRBV7-9
j_gene: TRBJ1-1
abundance: -
CDR3nt: TGTGCCAGCAGCCCACAGGGGGCGAGGGCTGAAGCTTTCTTT
CDR3aa: CASSPQGARAEAFF

d_gene: -
v_gene: TRBV19
j_gene: TRBJ1-4
abundance: -
CDR3nt: TGTGCCAGTAGCAGGTTTAATGAAAAACTGTTTTTT
CDR3aa: CASSRFNEKLFF

d_gene: TRBD1
v_gene: TRBV19
j_gene: TRBJ2-1
abundance: medium-sized
CDR3nt: TGTGCCAGTAGTGTACCCCCGGGACAGGGGGCTGATGAGCAGTTCTTC
CDR3aa: CASSVPPGQGADEQFF

d_gene: TRBD2
v_gene: TRBV28
j_gene: TRBJ2-2
abundance: -
CDR3nt: TGTGCCAGCAGTTTGGCTAGCGGGAACACCGGGGAGCTGTTTTTT
CDR3aa: CASSLASGNTGELFF

d_gene: TRBD2
v_gene: TRBV4-1
j_gene: TRBJ2-7
abundance: once
CDR3nt: TGCGCCAGCAGCCAAGATCGGGGCGGGGGCTCCTACGAGCAGTACTTC
CDR3aa: CASSQDRGGGSYEQYF

d_gene: -
v_gene: TRBV10-3
j_gene: TRBJ2-5
abundance: -
CDR3nt: TGTGCCATCAGTGTAGGCAGGGAAGAGACCCAGTACTTC
CDR3aa: CAISVGREETQYF

d_gene: TRBD1
v_gene: TRBV29-1
j_gene: TRBJ2-7
abundance: -
CDR3nt: TGCAGCGTGACCATCCGGGACAGTAACTACGAGCAGTACTTC
CDR3aa: CSVTIRDSNYEQYF

d_gene: TRBD1
v_gene: TRBV5-1
j_gene: TRBJ2-7
abundance: few
CDR3nt: TGCGCCAGCAGCTTGGAGGGGACAGTCACCGCCCTGGACGAGCAGTACTTC
CDR3aa: CASSLEGTVTALDEQYF

d_gene: -
v_gene: TRBV30
j_gene: TRBJ2-3
abundance: -
CDR3nt: TGTGCCTGGAGTCTAGGCGCAGATACGCAGTATTTT
CDR3aa: CAWSLGADTQYF

d_gene: -
v_gene: TRBV20-1
j_gene: TRBJ1-4
abundance: few
CDR3nt: TGCAGTGCTATTGGCGAAAAACTGTTTTTT
CDR3aa: CSAIGEKLFF

d_gene: -
v_gene: TRBV7-9
j_gene: TRBJ2-2
abundance: -
CDR3nt: TGTGCCAGCAGCTTCAGAACCACCGGGGAGCTGTTTTTT
CDR3aa: CASSFRTTGELFF

d_gene: TRBD1
v_gene: TRBV5-3
j_gene: TRBJ1-5
abundance: -
CDR3nt: TGTGCCAGAAGCCCCGGACAGGGCGGTCAGCCCCAGCATTTT
CDR3aa: CARSPGQGGQPQHF

d_gene: -
v_gene: TRBV13
j_gene: TRBJ1-1
abundance: -
CDR3nt: TGTGCCAGCAGCTTCCCAGGGGCTGAAGCTTTCTTT
CDR3aa: CASSFPGAEAFF

d_gene: TRBD2
v_gene: TRBV28
j_gene: TRBJ2-2
abundance: -
CDR3nt: TGTGCCTCCAGGACTAGCGGGAGGGCCTGGACCGGGGAGCTGTTTTTT
CDR3aa: CASRTSGRAWTGELFF

d_gene: TRBD1
v_gene: TRBV7-8
j_gene: TRBJ2-7
abundance: -
CDR3nt: TGTGCCAGCAGCTTACCCCGGCCAGGGGGAGAGGAGCAGTACTTC
CDR3aa: CASSLPRPGGEEQYF

d_gene: -
v_gene: TRBV18
j_gene: TRBJ2-7
abundance: -
CDR3nt: TGTGCCAGCTCACCAGGAACAACTACCTACGAGCAGTACTTC
CDR3aa: CASSPGTTTYEQYF

d_gene: -
v_gene: TRBV7-2
j_gene: TRBJ2-6
abundance: -
CDR3nt: TGTGCCAGCAGCTCACAACCATCTGGGGCCAACGTCCTGACTTTC
CDR3aa: CASSSQPSGANVLTF

d_gene: TRBD1
v_gene: TRBV6-1
j_gene: TRBJ1-1
abundance: -
CDR3nt: TGTGCCAGCAGACAGGGGGCGGACACTGAAGCTTTCTTT
CDR3aa: CASRQGADTEAFF

d_gene: -
v_gene: TRBV2
j_gene: TRBJ2-2
abundance: -
CDR3nt: TGTGCCAGCGGGCGGGGAGCTGGCACCGGGGAGCTGTTTTTT
CDR3aa: CASGRGAGTGELFF

d_gene: TRBD2
v_gene: TRBV29-1
j_gene: TRBJ2-7
abundance: -
CDR3nt: TGCAGCGTTGAAGAGGGGGGGTACGAGCAGTACTTC
CDR3aa: CSVEEGGYEQYF

d_gene: TRBD2
v_gene: TRBV7-9
j_gene: TRBJ2-2
abundance: -
CDR3nt: TGTGCCAGCAGCACGGGACTAGCGGGTACCGGGGAGCTGTTTTTT
CDR3aa: CASSTGLAGTGELFF

d_gene: -
v_gene: TRBV7-8
j_gene: TRBJ2-1
abundance: -
CDR3nt: TGTGCCAGCAGCTTGGCGGGGAAGCATGACAATGAGCAGTTCTTC
CDR3aa: CASSLAGKHDNEQFF

d_gene: TRBD2
v_gene: TRBV7-3
j_gene: TRBJ2-2
abundance: -
CDR3nt: TGTGCCAGCAGCTATAGCGGGGGGGAGCTGTTTTTT
CDR3aa: CASSYSGGELFF

d_gene: TRBD1
v_gene: TRBV4-3
j_gene: TRBJ2-7
abundance: -
CDR3nt: TGCGCCAGCAGCCAAGAGTTGGCAGGGGGCGTCGACGAGCAGTACTTC
CDR3aa: CASSQELAGGVDEQYF

d_gene: -
v_gene: TRBV4-1
j_gene: TRBJ1-4
abundance: -
CDR3nt: TGCGCCAGCAGCCTCAGGGTAGGCGAAAAACTGTTTTTT
CDR3aa: CASSLRVGEKLFF

d_gene: -
v_gene: TRBV5-1
j_gene: TRBJ1-1
abundance: few
CDR3nt: TGCGCCAGCAGCTTGGTTCCCGGGAACACTGAAGCTTTCTTT
CDR3aa: CASSLVPGNTEAFF

d_gene: TRBD1
v_gene: TRBV28
j_gene: TRBJ1-2
abundance: -
CDR3nt: TGTGCCAGCAGTTCGACAGGGGGCTATGGCTACACCTTC
CDR3aa: CASSSTGGYGYTF

d_gene: TRBD2
v_gene: TRBV7-8
j_gene: TRBJ2-5
abundance: once
CDR3nt: TGTGCCAGCAGCCCTAGCGGGAGGGCCGCGTACTTC
CDR3aa: CASSPSGRAAYF

d_gene: -
v_gene: TRBV7-9
j_gene: TRBJ2-7
abundance: -
CDR3nt: TGTGCCAGCAGCTTAGTCGCCTACGAGCAGTACTTC
CDR3aa: CASSLVAYEQYF

d_gene: TRBD1
v_gene: TRBV30
j_gene: TRBJ1-2
abundance: -
CDR3nt: TGTGCCTGGAGGGGGACAGGGGGCGAATATGGCTACACCTTC
CDR3aa: CAWRGTGGEYGYTF

d_gene: -
v_gene: TRBV5-6
j_gene: TRBJ2-1
abundance: -
CDR3nt: TGTGCCAGCACCCGGGTCAGGGTAGGTGAGCAGTTCTTC
CDR3aa: CASTRVRVGEQFF

d_gene: TRBD2
v_gene: TRBV5-1
j_gene: TRBJ2-2
abundance: once
CDR3nt: TGCGCCAGCAGCTTGTTAGCGGGAGATACCGGGGAGCTGTTTTTT
CDR3aa: CASSLLAGDTGELFF

d_gene: TRBD1
v_gene: TRBV5-4
j_gene: TRBJ2-5
abundance: -
CDR3nt: TGTGCCAGCAGCTTGGTGACAGGGGGCATTGAGACCCAGTACTTC
CDR3aa: CASSLVTGGIETQYF

d_gene: TRBD1
v_gene: TRBV7-2
j_gene: TRBJ2-7
abundance: -
CDR3nt: TGTGCCAGCAGCTTCTCCCCGGCGAGGCGAATGACAGGGAGCGAGCAGTACTTC
CDR3aa: CASSFSPARRMTGSEQYF

d_gene: TRBD2
v_gene: TRBV5-1
j_gene: TRBJ2-7
abundance: -
CDR3nt: TGCGCCAGCAGTTCCGGGACTAGCGGGAGTCCCGCCCACGAGCAGTACTTC
CDR3aa: CASSSGTSGSPAHEQYF

d_gene: -
v_gene: TRBV7-9
j_gene: TRBJ1-3
abundance: -
CDR3nt: TGTGCCAGCAGCTCTACGGACGGGAACATAAATTTT
CDR3aa: CASSSTDGNINF

d_gene: -
v_gene: TRBV5-1
j_gene: TRBJ2-7
abundance: -
CDR3nt: TGCGCCAGCAGCTTGAACGGGGACTACGAGCAGTACTTC
CDR3aa: CASSLNGDYEQYF

d_gene: TRBD1
v_gene: TRBV11-2
j_gene: TRBJ1-2
abundance: -
CDR3nt: TGTGCCAGCAGCGTGGCAGGGGGCGCGATCTATGGCTACACCTTC
CDR3aa: CASSVAGGAIYGYTF

d_gene: -
v_gene: TRBV15
j_gene: TRBJ2-7
abundance: -
CDR3nt: TGTGCCACCAGCAGAGATATCGGGAAACAGGGAGCTTACGAGCAGTACTTC
CDR3aa: CATSRDIGKQGAYEQYF